The clone carrying this T cell receptor beta chain was seen many times. As yet, its antigen is unknown. Construction of the TCR beta libraries employed iRepertoire HTBI primers in conjunction with Arm-PCR of CDR3 regions. One entry per CDR3 protein, called by TCRdb with MiXCR from the multiplex PCR reads. This sample has roughly 450,000 distinct CDR3 sequences, with approximately 23% found just once. The data stem from a study of regulatory T cells in long-lasting Graves disease. As for time point: persistent/refractory GD, antithyroid drugs over 5 years with positive TRAb. Generation of the TCR library employed RNA extracted from PBMCs. The study, taken as a whole, reports: Among samples with persistent disease, TRBV28, TRBJ1-2 and TRBJ2-5 were favored. Among the persistent patients, 2,500 to 3,500 public clonotypes were shared, more than the 850 to 1,000 shared among new patients. Having only a small sample size may have limited accuracy.

The CDR3 totals 14 residues. With 1 base removed from V and 2 bases from J, the gap between germline ends came to 8 bases. This clonotype was obtained from a female donor with Graves disease. The sequences come from peripheral blood mononuclear cells (PBMCs), collected when the disease was refractory, from a patient treated with antithyroid drugs. The chain uses TRBV12-3 or TRBV12-4 and TRBJ1-1; D is uncertain. The CDR3 here is CASSLVRRNTEAFF. The CDR3 DNA sequence: TGTGCCAGCAGTTTAGTCAGAAGAAACACTGAAGCTTTCTTT.